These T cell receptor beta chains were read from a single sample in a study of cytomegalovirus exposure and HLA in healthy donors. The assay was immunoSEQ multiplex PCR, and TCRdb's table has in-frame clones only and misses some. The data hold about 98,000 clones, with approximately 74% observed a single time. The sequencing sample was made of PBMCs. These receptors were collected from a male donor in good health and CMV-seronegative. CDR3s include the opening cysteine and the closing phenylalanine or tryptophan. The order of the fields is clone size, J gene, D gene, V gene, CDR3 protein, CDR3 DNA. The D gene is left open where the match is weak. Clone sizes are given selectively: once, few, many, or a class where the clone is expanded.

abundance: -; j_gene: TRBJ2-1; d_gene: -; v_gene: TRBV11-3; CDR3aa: CASSLAARGGSYNEQFF; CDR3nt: TGTGCCAGCAGCTTAGCGGCGCGGGGTGGGTCCTACAATGAGCAGTTCTTC
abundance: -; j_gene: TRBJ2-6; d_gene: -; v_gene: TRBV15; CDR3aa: CATSRDRVAGANVLTF; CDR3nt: TGTGCCACCAGCAGAGATCGAGTGGCTGGGGCCAACGTCCTGACTTTC
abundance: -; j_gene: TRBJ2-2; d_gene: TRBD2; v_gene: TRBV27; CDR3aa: CASGGLAGTGELFF; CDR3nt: TGTGCCAGCGGCGGACTAGCGGGAACCGGGGAGCTGTTTTTT
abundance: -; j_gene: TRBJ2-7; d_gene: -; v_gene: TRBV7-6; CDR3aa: CASSLVGGRGQVIEQYF; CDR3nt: TGTGCCAGCAGCTTAGTTGGAGGGAGGGGACAGGTAATCGAGCAGTACTTC
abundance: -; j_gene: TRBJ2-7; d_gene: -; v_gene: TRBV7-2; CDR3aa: CASSGNRASYEQYF; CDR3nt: TGTGCCAGCAGCGGTAACAGGGCCTCCTACGAGCAGTACTTC
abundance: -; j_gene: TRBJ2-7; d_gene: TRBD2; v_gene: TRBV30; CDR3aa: CAWASNALAGVGEQYF; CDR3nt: TGTGCCTGGGCCAGTAACGCTTTAGCGGGAGTTGGCGAGCAGTACTTC
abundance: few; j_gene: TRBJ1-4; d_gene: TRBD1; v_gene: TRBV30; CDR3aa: CAWRPTGLGEKLFF; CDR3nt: TGTGCCTGGAGGCCGACAGGGTTGGGAGAAAAACTGTTTTTT
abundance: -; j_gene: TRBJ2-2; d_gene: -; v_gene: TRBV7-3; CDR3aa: CASSSGPRGNRELFF; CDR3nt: TGTGCCAGCAGTTCTGGACCCCGGGGGAACCGGGAGCTGTTTTTT
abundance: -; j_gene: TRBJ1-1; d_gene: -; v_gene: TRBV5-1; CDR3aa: CASSLTTGMNTEAFF; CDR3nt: TGCGCCAGCAGCTTAACCACAGGGATGAACACTGAAGCTTTCTTT
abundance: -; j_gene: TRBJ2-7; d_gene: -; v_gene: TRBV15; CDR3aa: CATSRGGATLQNEQYF; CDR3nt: TGTGCCACCAGCAGAGGAGGCGCCACCCTCCAAAACGAGCAGTACTTC
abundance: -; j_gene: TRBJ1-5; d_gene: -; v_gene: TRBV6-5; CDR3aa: CASTSGRNSNQPQHF; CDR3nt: TGTGCCAGCACCTCAGGGCGCAACAGCAATCAGCCCCAGCATTTT
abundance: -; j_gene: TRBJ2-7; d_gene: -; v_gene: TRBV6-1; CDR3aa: CASSELPVPTYEQYF; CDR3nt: TGTGCCAGCAGTGAACTTCCAGTTCCGACCTACGAGCAGTACTTC
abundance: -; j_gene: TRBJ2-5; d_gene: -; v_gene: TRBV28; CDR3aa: CASSLGTLETQYF; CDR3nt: TGTGCCAGCAGTTTGGGGACATTGGAGACCCAGTACTTC
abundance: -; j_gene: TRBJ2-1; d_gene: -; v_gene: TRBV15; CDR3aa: CATSRGGSGAWRNEQFF; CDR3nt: TGTGCCACCAGCAGAGGCGGATCGGGAGCTTGGAGGAATGAGCAGTTCTTC
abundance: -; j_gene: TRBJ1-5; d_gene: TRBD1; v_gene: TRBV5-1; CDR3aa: CASSLGSGGNPQHF; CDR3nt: TGCGCCAGCAGCTTGGGGTCAGGGGGGAACCCCCAGCATTTT
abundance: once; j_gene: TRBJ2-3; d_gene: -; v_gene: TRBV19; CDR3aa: CASSMSSGTDTQYF; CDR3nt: TGTGCCAGTAGTATGTCTAGCGGCACAGATACGCAGTATTTT
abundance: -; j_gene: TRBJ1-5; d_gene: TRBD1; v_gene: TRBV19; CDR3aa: CASSAPDRGGQPQHF; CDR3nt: TGTGCCAGTAGTGCCCCCGACAGGGGAGGTCAGCCCCAGCATTTT
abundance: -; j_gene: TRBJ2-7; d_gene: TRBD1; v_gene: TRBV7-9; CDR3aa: CASSSGTGKVDYEQYF; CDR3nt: TGTGCCAGCAGCTCAGGGACAGGTAAGGTAGACTACGAGCAGTACTTC
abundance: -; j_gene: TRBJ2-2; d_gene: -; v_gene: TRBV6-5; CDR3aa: CASSYSDYRGTGELFF; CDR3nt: TGTGCCAGCAGTTATTCGGACTACCGGGGAACCGGGGAGCTGTTTTTT
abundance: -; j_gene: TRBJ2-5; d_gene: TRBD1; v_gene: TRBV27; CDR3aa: CASSLSRTGKETQYF; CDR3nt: TGTGCCAGCAGTTTATCGAGGACAGGGAAAGAGACCCAGTACTTC
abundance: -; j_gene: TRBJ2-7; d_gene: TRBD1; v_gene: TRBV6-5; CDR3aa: CASSYSGTGGYEQYF; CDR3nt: TGTGCCAGCAGTTACTCAGGGACAGGGGGATACGAGCAGTACTTC
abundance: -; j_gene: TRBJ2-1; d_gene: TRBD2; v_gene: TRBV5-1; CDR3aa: CASSTGLAGANEQFF; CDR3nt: TGCGCCAGCAGCACCGGACTAGCGGGAGCGAATGAGCAGTTCTTC
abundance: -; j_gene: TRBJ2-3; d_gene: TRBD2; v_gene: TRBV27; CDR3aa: CASRASGADTQYF; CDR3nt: TGTGCCAGTAGGGCTAGCGGGGCAGATACGCAGTATTTT
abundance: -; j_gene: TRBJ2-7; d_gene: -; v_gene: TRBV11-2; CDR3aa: CASSLDRNSYEQYF; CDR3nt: TGTGCCAGCAGCTTAGACAGAAACTCCTACGAGCAGTACTTC
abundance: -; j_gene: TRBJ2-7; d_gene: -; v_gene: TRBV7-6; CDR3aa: CASSHPTGAVGSYEQYF; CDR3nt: TGTGCCAGCAGCCACCCGACTGGAGCGGTAGGCTCCTACGAGCAGTACTTC
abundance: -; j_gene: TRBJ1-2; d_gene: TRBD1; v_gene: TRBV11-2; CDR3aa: CASSRPGTGNYGYTF; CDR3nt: TGTGCCAGCAGCCGTCCCGGGACAGGGAACTATGGCTACACCTTC
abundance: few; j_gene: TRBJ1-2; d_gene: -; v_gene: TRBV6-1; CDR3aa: CASSDQYTF; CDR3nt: TGTGCCAGCAGTGACCAGTACACCTTC
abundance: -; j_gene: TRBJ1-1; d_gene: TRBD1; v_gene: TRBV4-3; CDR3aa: CASSQVMGQGPEAFF; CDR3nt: TGCGCCAGCAGCCAAGTCATGGGACAGGGGCCTGAAGCTTTCTTT
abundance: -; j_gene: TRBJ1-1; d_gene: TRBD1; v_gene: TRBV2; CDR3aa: CASRGRTGGSNTEAFF; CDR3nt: TGTGCCAGCAGAGGCCGGACAGGGGGCTCAAACACTGAAGCTTTCTTT
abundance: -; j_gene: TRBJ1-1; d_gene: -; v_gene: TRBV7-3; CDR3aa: CASSLGGVHTEAFF; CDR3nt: TGTGCCAGCAGCTTAGGCGGGGTTCACACTGAAGCTTTCTTT
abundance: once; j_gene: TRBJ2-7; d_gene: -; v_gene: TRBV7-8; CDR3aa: CASTPPGVSNSYEQYF; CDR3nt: TGTGCCAGCACCCCACCGGGAGTCTCTAACTCCTACGAGCAGTACTTC
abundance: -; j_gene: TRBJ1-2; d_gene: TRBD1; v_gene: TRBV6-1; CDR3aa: CASSRRDRLRDGYTF; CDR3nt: TGTGCCAGCAGTCGTCGGGACAGGCTCCGGGATGGCTACACCTTC
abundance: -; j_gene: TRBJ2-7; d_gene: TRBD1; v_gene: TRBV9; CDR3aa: CASSLTGGPLGEQYF; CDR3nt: TGTGCCAGCAGCCTAACAGGGGGCCCTCTTGGGGAGCAGTACTTC
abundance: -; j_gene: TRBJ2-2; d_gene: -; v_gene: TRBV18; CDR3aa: CASSPTRAVTGELFF; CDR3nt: TGTGCCAGCTCACCGACGCGGGCGGTCACCGGGGAGCTGTTTTTT
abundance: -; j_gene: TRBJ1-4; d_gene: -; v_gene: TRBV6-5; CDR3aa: CASSYGGVPNEKLFF; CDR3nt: TGTGCCAGCAGTTACGGAGGGGTCCCTAATGAAAAACTGTTTTTT
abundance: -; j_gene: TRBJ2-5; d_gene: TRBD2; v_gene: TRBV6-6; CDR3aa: CASSYGLAGVAETQYF; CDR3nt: TGTGCCAGCAGTTACGGTCTAGCGGGAGTTGCGGAGACCCAGTACTTC
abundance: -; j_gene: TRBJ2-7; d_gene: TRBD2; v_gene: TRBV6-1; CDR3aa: CASSGREGYEQYF; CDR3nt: TGTGCCAGCAGTGGTCGGGAGGGGTACGAGCAGTACTTC
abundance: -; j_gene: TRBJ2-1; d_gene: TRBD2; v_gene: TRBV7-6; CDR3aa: CASRGAGGPYNEQFF; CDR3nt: TGTGCCAGCAGAGGAGCGGGAGGGCCGTACAATGAGCAGTTCTTC
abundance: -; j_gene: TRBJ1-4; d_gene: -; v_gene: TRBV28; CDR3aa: CATYLGATNEKLFF; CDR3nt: TGTGCCACCTACTTAGGGGCAACTAATGAAAAACTGTTTTTT
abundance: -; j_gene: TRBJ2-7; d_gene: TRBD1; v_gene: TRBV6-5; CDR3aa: CASSYVTGQANYEQYF; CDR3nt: TGTGCCAGCAGTTACGTGACTGGACAGGCGAACTACGAGCAGTACTTC
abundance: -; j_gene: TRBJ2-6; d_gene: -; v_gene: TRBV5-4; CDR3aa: CASSLAGLPGANVLTF; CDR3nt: TGTGCCAGCAGCTTGGCCGGTCTTCCCGGGGCCAACGTCCTGACTTTC
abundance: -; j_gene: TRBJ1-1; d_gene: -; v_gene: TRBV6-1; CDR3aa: CASSENGRREAFF; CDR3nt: TGTGCCAGCAGTGAAAACGGCAGGCGAGAAGCTTTCTTT